This T cell receptor beta chain was captured by sequencing in a study of cytomegalovirus exposure and HLA in healthy donors. About the study: The roughly 120 validation repertoires, a later analysis reported, used the same platform as the approximately 730 repertoires from the first cohort. Overall study findings and caveats: Generally TCR sequences proved uncommon, though certain public TCRs appeared in numerous donors. Listed as cytomegalovirus-associated were 150 to 200 TCR beta chains.

Worth noting for this clone: Its antigen is unknown.

CDR3 length: 15 amino acids. Germline values: CDR1 SGHNT, CDR2 YYREEE (reference sequence). Trimming left V 2 bases short and J 1 base short, with 10 bases between. TCRdb keeps only in-frame clones here, not all; method: immunoSEQ multiplex PCR. Of 70,000 to 95,000 clones listed, 80% to 95% were seen once; the top ten hold about 3.9%. This chain joins TRBV5-4 and TRBJ1-3; D remains unclear. Input material: PBMCs. This TCR derives from a woman in her twenties or thirties in good health and CMV-seronegative. The CDR3 sequence: CASSLRGNSGNTIYF. The CDR3 region has the DNA TGTGCCAGCAGCTTAAGAGGAAATTCTGGAAACACCATATATTTT.